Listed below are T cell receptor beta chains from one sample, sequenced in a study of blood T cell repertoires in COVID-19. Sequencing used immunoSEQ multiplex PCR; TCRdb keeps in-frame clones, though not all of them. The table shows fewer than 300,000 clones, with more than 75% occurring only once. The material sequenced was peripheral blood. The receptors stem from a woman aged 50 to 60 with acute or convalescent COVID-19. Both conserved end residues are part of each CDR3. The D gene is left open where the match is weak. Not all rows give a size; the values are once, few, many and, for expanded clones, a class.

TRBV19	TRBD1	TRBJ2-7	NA	CASSARDRDYEQYF	TGTGCCAGTAGTGCCCGGGACAGGGACTACGAGCAGTACTTC
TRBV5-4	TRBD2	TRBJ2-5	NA	CASSYAGVQETQYF	TGTGCCAGCAGCTACGCGGGAGTCCAAGAGACCCAGTACTTC
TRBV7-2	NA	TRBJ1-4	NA	CASSLDPGRGEKLFF	TGTGCCAGCAGCTTAGATCCGGGCCGAGGGGAAAAACTGTTTTTT
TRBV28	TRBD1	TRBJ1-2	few	CASSLRYRGLPEESYTF	TGTGCCAGCAGTTTAAGGTACAGGGGGCTGCCGGAAGAAAGCTACACCTTC
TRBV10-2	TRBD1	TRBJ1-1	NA	CASSRQGPITEAFF	TGCGCCAGCAGCAGACAGGGCCCTATCACTGAAGCTTTCTTT
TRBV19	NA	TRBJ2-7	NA	CASSTQESTGSYEQYF	TGTGCCAGTAGTACTCAAGAGTCCACGGGCTCCTACGAGCAGTACTTC
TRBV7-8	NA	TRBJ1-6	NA	CASSSRGEGSPLHF	TGTGCCAGCAGCTCCAGGGGAGAAGGATCACCCCTCCACTTT
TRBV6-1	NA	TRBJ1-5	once	CASSEWGDINQPQHF	TGTGCCAGCAGTGAATGGGGAGACATCAATCAGCCCCAGCATTTT
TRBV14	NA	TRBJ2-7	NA	CASSHPTPGNFYEQYF	TGTGCCAGCAGCCACCCCACTCCGGGAAACTTCTACGAGCAGTACTTC
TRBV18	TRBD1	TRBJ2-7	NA	CASSPGTASYEQYF	TGTGCCAGCTCTCCCGGGACAGCCTCTTACGAGCAGTACTTC
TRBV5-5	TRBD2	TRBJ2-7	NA	CASSLTGTSADEQYF	TGTGCCAGCAGCCTTACCGGGACTAGCGCTGACGAGCAGTACTTC
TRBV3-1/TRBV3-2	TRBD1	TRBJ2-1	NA	CASSQDRPGTGTNEQFF	TGTGCCAGCAGCCAAGACCGGCCCGGGACAGGGACCAATGAGCAGTTCTTC
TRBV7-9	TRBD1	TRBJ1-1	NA	CASSLRTGWTEAFF	TGTGCCAGCAGCTTACGGACAGGGTGGACTGAAGCTTTCTTT
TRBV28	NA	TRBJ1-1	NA	CASSSPGANTEAFF	TGTGCCAGCAGTTCACCCGGAGCGAACACTGAAGCTTTCTTT
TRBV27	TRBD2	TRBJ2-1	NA	CASRRIGSGRISYNEQFF	TGTGCCAGCAGAAGGATAGGGAGCGGGAGAATCTCCTACAATGAGCAGTTCTTC
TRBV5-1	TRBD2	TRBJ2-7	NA	CASSPGTSGDYEQYF	TGCGCCAGCAGCCCAGGGACTAGCGGGGACTACGAGCAGTACTTC
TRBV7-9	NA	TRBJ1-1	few	CASGQRNTEAFF	TGTGCCAGCGGACAGAGGAACACTGAAGCTTTCTTT
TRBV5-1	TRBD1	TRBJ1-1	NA	CASSDQGASTEAFF	TGCGCCAGCAGCGACCAGGGGGCGAGCACTGAAGCTTTCTTT
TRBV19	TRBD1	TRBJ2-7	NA	CASSQGGQGAEQYF	TGTGCCAGTAGCCAAGGGGGACAGGGGGCCGAGCAGTACTTC
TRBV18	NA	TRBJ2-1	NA	CASSPSGGSYNEQFF	TGTGCCAGCTCACCATCTGGAGGGAGCTACAATGAGCAGTTCTTC
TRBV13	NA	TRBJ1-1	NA	CASSFRGSEAFF	TGTGCCAGCAGCTTCAGGGGTTCTGAAGCTTTCTTT
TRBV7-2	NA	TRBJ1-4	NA	CASSFQTGEGEKLFF	TGTGCCAGCAGCTTCCAGACAGGAGAGGGTGAAAAACTGTTTTTT
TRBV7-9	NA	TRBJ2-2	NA	CASSFRGLNTGELFF	TGTGCCAGCAGCTTTAGGGGCCTCAACACCGGGGAGCTGTTTTTT
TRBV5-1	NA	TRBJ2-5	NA	CASSLGVRETQYF	TGCGCCAGCAGCCTAGGAGTCCGGGAGACCCAGTACTTC
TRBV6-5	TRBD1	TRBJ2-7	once	CASSHRGLSYEQYF	TGTGCCAGCAGCCACAGGGGGCTCTCCTACGAGCAGTACTTC
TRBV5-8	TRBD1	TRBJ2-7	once	CASSRDREYEQYF	TGTGCCAGCAGTCGGGACAGGGAATACGAGCAGTACTTC
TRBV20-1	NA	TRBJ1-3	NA	CSVSDGDTIYF	TGCAGTGTCTCCGACGGGGACACCATATATTTT
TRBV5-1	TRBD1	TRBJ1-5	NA	CASSSTGEINQPQHF	TGCGCCAGCAGCTCGACAGGGGAGATAAATCAGCCCCAGCATTTT
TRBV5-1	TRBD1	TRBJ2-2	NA	CASSLWGQGTNTGELFF	TGCGCCAGCAGCTTGTGGGGACAGGGGACGAACACCGGGGAGCTGTTTTTT
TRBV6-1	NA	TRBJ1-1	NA	CASSEAWQNTEAFF	TGTGCCAGCAGTGAAGCGTGGCAGAACACTGAAGCTTTCTTT
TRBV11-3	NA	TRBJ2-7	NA	CASSPHSGEQYF	TGTGCCAGCAGCCCGCATTCGGGGGAGCAGTACTTC
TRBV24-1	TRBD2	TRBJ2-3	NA	CATSEKRGGRADTQYF	TGTGCCACCAGTGAAAAGCGGGGCGGGAGAGCAGATACGCAGTATTTT
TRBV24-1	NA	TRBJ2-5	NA	CATSVTQKYQETQYF	TGTGCCACCAGTGTCACGCAGAAGTACCAAGAGACCCAGTACTTC
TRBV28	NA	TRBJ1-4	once	CASLDLTNEKLFF	TGTGCCAGCCTGGACTTAACCAATGAAAAACTGTTTTTT
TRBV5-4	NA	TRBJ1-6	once	CASSLLLPDNSPLHF	TGTGCCAGCAGCTTGCTGCTCCCAGATAATTCACCCCTCCACTTT
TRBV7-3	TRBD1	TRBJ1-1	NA	CASSTGQGGPADTEAFF	TGTGCCAGCAGCACGGGACAGGGAGGTCCAGCGGACACTGAAGCTTTCTTT
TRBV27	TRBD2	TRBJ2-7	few	CASSLKAGLLAGGYEQYF	TGTGCCAGCAGTTTGAAGGCAGGGCTCCTAGCGGGCGGCTACGAGCAGTACTTC
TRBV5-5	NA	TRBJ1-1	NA	CASSRAVNTEAFF	TGTGCCAGCAGCCGTGCAGTGAACACTGAAGCTTTCTTT
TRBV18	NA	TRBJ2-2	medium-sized	CASSPRTAGRSGELFF	TGTGCCAGCTCACCACGGACAGCGGGGAGGTCCGGGGAGCTGTTTTTT
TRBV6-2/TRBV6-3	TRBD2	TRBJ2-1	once	CASSYSIPGTSGDSSYNEQFF	TGTGCCAGCAGTTACTCGATTCCGGGGACTAGCGGGGACAGCTCCTACAATGAGCAGTTCTTC
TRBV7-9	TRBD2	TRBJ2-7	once	CASSLAMAGGPYEQYF	TGTGCCAGCAGCTTAGCGATGGCGGGAGGGCCGTACGAGCAGTACTTC
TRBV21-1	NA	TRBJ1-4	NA	CASSAKASGVLNEKLFF	TGTGCCAGCAGCGCAAAAGCTTCGGGAGTTCTCAATGAAAAACTGTTTTTT
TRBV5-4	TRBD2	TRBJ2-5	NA	CASSLGSTSGRETQYF	TGTGCCAGCAGCTTGGGGTCGACTAGCGGGAGGGAGACCCAGTACTTC
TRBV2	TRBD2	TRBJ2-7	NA	CASSEDHPTSSDYEQYF	TGTGCCAGCAGTGAAGACCACCCGACTAGCAGCGACTACGAGCAGTACTTC
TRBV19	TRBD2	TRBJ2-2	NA	CASRAGANVNTGELFF	TGTGCCAGTAGAGCGGGAGCGAACGTAAACACCGGGGAGCTGTTTTTT
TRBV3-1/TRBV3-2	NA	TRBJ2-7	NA	CASSQLIRDSAYEQYF	TGTGCCAGCAGCCAATTGATCCGGGACTCAGCCTACGAGCAGTACTTC
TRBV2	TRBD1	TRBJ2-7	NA	CASRGTEGIYEQYF	TGTGCCAGCAGGGGGACAGAAGGGATATACGAGCAGTACTTC
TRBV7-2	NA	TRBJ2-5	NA	CASSSRETWNF	TGTGCCAGCAGCTCCCGGGAAACCTGGAACTTC
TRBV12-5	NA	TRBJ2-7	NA	CASGLCPGQGLAGETYEQYF	TGTGCTAGTGGTTTGTGTCCGGGACAGGGGCTAGCGGGAGAGACCTACGAGCAGTACTTC
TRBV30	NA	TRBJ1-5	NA	CAWGYQPANQPQHF	TGTGCCTGGGGCTATCAACCTGCGAATCAGCCCCAGCATTTT
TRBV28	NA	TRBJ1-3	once	CASIPTGVQAAGNTIYF	TGTGCCAGCATCCCTACGGGGGTACAGGCGGCCGGAAACACCATATATTTT
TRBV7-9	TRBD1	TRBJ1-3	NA	CASVRTGGISGNTIYF	TGTGCCAGCGTGCGGACAGGGGGAATCTCTGGAAACACCATATATTTT
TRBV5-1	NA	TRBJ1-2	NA	CASSSNGQIYGYTF	TGCGCCAGCAGCTCCAACGGACAGATCTATGGCTACACCTTC